A selection of T cell receptor beta chains follows, all from one sample in a study of blood T cell repertoires in COVID-19. Measured with immunoSEQ multiplex PCR; TCRdb has only the in-frame clones, and not every one. The sample lists some 180,000 clones; more than 80% were seen once. The sequencing sample was made of PBMCs or T cells enriched from blood (not recorded which). These receptors all stem from a man in his forties or fifties who had recovered from COVID-19. Both conserved end residues are part of each CDR3. Fields, in order: D gene, J gene, clone size, V gene, CDR3 protein, CDR3 DNA. A D gene is named only where the DNA matches it firmly. Size values are once, few and many counts, or a class for expanded clones, and some rows have none.

-	TRBJ2-7	-	TRBV19	CASSIGAASYEQYF	TGTGCCAGTAGTATAGGAGCAGCGTCCTACGAGCAGTACTTC
-	TRBJ2-1	-	TRBV19	CASRLDRSSYNEQFF	TGTGCCAGTAGACTCGACAGGAGCTCCTACAATGAGCAGTTCTTC
-	TRBJ2-1	-	TRBV6-5	CASNGGGPYEQFF	TGTGCCAGCAATGGGGGGGGGCCTTATGAGCAGTTCTTC
-	TRBJ1-2	-	TRBV12-3/TRBV12-4	CASSLEPRDKDLF	TGTGCCAGCAGTTTAGAACCCCGGGACAAGGACCTCTTC
-	TRBJ2-7	-	TRBV5-1	CASSLGQDTYEQYF	TGCGCCAGCAGCTTGGGTCAGGACACCTACGAGCAGTACTTC
-	TRBJ1-5	-	TRBV2	CASRKGSGYQPQHF	TGTGCCAGCAGGAAGGGGTCAGGCTATCAGCCCCAGCATTTT
-	TRBJ1-5	-	TRBV12-1	CASILDSWRNQPQHF	TGTGCCAGCATCCTGGACAGTTGGAGAAATCAGCCCCAGCATTTT
TRBD1	TRBJ2-1	-	TRBV29-1	CSVTIQGAYEQFF	TGCAGCGTTACAATACAGGGGGCCTATGAGCAGTTCTTC
-	TRBJ2-3	few	TRBV5-1	CASSLRGMVSDTQYF	TGCGCCAGCAGCTTGAGGGGGATGGTCTCAGATACGCAGTATTTT
-	TRBJ1-2	-	TRBV29-1	CSVWVGEGYTF	TGCAGCGTTTGGGTGGGCGAGGGCTACACCTTC
-	TRBJ2-1	-	TRBV7-8	CASSTRSIEQFF	TGTGCCAGCAGCACCCGTAGTATTGAGCAGTTCTTC
TRBD1	TRBJ2-2	-	TRBV11-3	CASSWDRAQTGTGELFF	TGTGCCAGCAGCTGGGACAGGGCCCAGACGGGGACCGGGGAGCTGTTTTTT
-	TRBJ1-4	once	TRBV6-5	CASSYGPTNEKLFF	TGTGCCAGCAGTTATGGCCCAACTAATGAAAAACTGTTTTTT
-	TRBJ2-1	-	TRBV10-3	CAISESPGNEQFF	TGTGCCATCAGTGAGTCGCCCGGGAATGAGCAGTTCTTC
TRBD2	TRBJ2-2	-	TRBV6-5	CASSSGGSGELFF	TGTGCCAGCAGTAGCGGGGGATCCGGGGAGCTGTTTTTT
TRBD1	TRBJ1-5	-	TRBV19	CASRTLPGQGPLSNQPQHF	TGTGCCAGTAGGACACTCCCGGGACAGGGACCTTTAAGCAATCAGCCCCAGCATTTT
TRBD1	TRBJ1-2	-	TRBV24-1	CATSEGDRENYGYTF	TGTGCCACCAGTGAAGGAGACAGGGAGAACTATGGCTACACCTTC
-	TRBJ1-2	-	TRBV28	CASSLPTGKVGYGYTF	TGTGCCAGCAGTTTACCTACAGGGAAGGTTGGCTATGGCTACACCTTC
TRBD1	TRBJ2-2	few	TRBV6-1	CASSEIQGTGELFF	TGTGCCAGCAGTGAAATACAGGGGACCGGGGAGCTGTTTTTT
TRBD1	TRBJ2-7	-	TRBV5-5	CASSLSGTGTREQYF	TGTGCCAGCAGCTTGTCCGGGACAGGCACTCGCGAGCAGTACTTC
-	TRBJ1-1	-	TRBV19	CASSTGGPPGTEAFF	TGTGCCAGTAGTACGGGGGGCCCACCCGGCACTGAAGCTTTCTTT
-	TRBJ2-5	-	TRBV28	CASSGGSGVPGTQYF	TGTGCCAGCAGTGGGGGTAGCGGAGTTCCGGGGACCCAGTACTTC
-	TRBJ1-1	-	TRBV9	CASSEQGNTEAFF	TGTGCCAGCAGCGAACAGGGGAACACTGAAGCTTTCTTT
-	TRBJ1-5	-	TRBV7-9	CASSLDVDSEEPQHF	TGTGCCAGCAGCTTGGACGTGGATTCGGAGGAGCCCCAGCATTTT
TRBD1	TRBJ2-6	-	TRBV7-3	CASSLGDSSSGANVLTF	TGTGCCAGCAGCTTAGGGGACAGCAGCTCTGGGGCCAACGTCCTGACTTTC
TRBD1	TRBJ1-2	-	TRBV28	CASSFPGGSGYTF	TGTGCCAGCAGTTTCCCAGGGGGCTCTGGCTACACCTTC
-	TRBJ2-3	-	TRBV7-2	CASSQGPTTDTQYF	TGTGCCAGCAGCCAGGGGCCCACCACAGATACGCAGTATTTT
-	TRBJ2-5	once	TRBV30	CAWSVSKRRKPQETQYF	TGTGCCTGGAGTGTAAGTAAACGGCGGAAACCGCAAGAGACCCAGTACTTC
TRBD2	TRBJ2-2	-	TRBV9	CASSVLAGTSATGELFF	TGTGCCAGCAGCGTGCTGGCCGGGACTAGCGCCACCGGGGAGCTGTTTTTT
TRBD1	TRBJ1-2	-	TRBV6-5	CASSRTGWSHGYTF	TGTGCCAGCAGCCGGACAGGGTGGAGCCATGGCTACACCTTC
-	TRBJ1-4	-	TRBV24-1	CATSDLLGDSNEKLFF	TGTGCCACCAGTGATTTGTTGGGAGACTCAAATGAAAAACTGTTTTTT
-	TRBJ1-2	-	TRBV29-1	CSVVEGYGYTF	TGCAGCGTCGTTGAGGGCTATGGCTACACCTTC
-	TRBJ2-5	-	TRBV3-1/TRBV3-2	CASSPPGLAYLGTQYF	TGTGCCAGCAGCCCTCCTGGGCTAGCATATCTCGGGACCCAGTACTTC
-	TRBJ2-1	-	TRBV24-1	CATSDPRGVSNEQFF	TGTGCCACCAGTGATCCTCGCGGGGTCTCGAATGAGCAGTTCTTC
-	TRBJ1-5	-	TRBV30	CAWSGGRSSQPQHF	TGTGCCTGGAGTGGGGGCAGGTCGAGCCAGCCCCAGCATTTT
TRBD1	TRBJ1-3	-	TRBV5-8	CASSPRTGGGLWGNTIYF	TGTGCCAGCAGCCCCAGGACAGGGGGAGGACTCTGGGGAAACACCATATATTTT
-	TRBJ1-1	once	TRBV10-1	CASSDSMNTEAFF	TGCGCCAGCAGTGATAGTATGAACACTGAAGCTTTCTTT
-	TRBJ1-1	-	TRBV12-3/TRBV12-4	CASSYQEAEAFF	TGTGCCAGCAGTTACCAGGAAGCTGAAGCTTTCTTT
TRBD2	TRBJ2-3	-	TRBV5-1	CASSLQLAGVASTDTQYF	TGCGCCAGCAGCTTGCAACTAGCGGGGGTTGCTAGCACAGATACGCAGTATTTT
-	TRBJ2-5	-	TRBV28	CASKTAGQETQYF	TGTGCCAGCAAGACGGCGGGTCAAGAGACCCAGTACTTC
-	TRBJ1-5	-	TRBV27	CASSFSWQGNQPQHF	TGTGCCAGCAGTTTCTCGTGGCAGGGGAATCAGCCCCAGCATTTT
-	TRBJ2-5	-	TRBV5-1	CASSPVTMQETQYF	TGCGCCAGCAGCCCCGTGACTATGCAAGAGACCCAGTACTTC
-	TRBJ1-2	-	TRBV19	CASSIREYYTF	TGTGCCAGTAGTATCCGGGAGTACTACACCTTC
TRBD1	TRBJ1-6	-	TRBV5-1	CASSAGTANNSPLHF	TGCGCCAGCAGCGCCGGGACAGCCAATAATTCACCCCTCCACTTT
TRBD1	TRBJ2-2	-	TRBV5-4	CASSSIGTGLTGELFF	TGTGCCAGCAGCAGTATCGGGACAGGCCTCACCGGGGAGCTGTTTTTT
-	TRBJ1-4	-	TRBV6-6	CASTVQLREKLFF	TGTGCCAGCACGGTGCAGTTGCGGGAAAAACTGTTTTTT
-	TRBJ2-1	-	TRBV7-3	CASAHGLAQNEQFF	TGTGCCAGCGCTCATGGGCTAGCGCAGAATGAGCAGTTCTTC
-	TRBJ2-3	-	TRBV5-1	CASSPGSLADTQYF	TGCGCCAGCAGCCCCGGTAGTTTGGCAGATACGCAGTATTTT
-	TRBJ2-1	-	TRBV21-1	CASSKVDPGPADYNEQFF	TGTGCCAGCAGCAAAGTTGATCCTGGGCCAGCGGACTACAATGAGCAGTTCTTC
TRBD2	TRBJ2-7	many	TRBV5-1	CASGRDYSYEQYF	TGCGCCAGCGGTCGGGACTACTCCTACGAGCAGTACTTC
TRBD1	TRBJ1-2	once	TRBV7-9	CASRATGGWDYGYTF	TGTGCCAGCAGGGCTACAGGGGGCTGGGACTATGGCTACACCTTC
TRBD1	TRBJ2-7	-	TRBV28	CASSHRGNEQYF	TGTGCCAGCAGTCACAGGGGAAACGAGCAGTACTTC
TRBD2	TRBJ2-7	-	TRBV5-1	CASSLVRTSGSVYEQYF	TGCGCCAGCAGCTTGGTTCGAACTAGCGGGAGTGTATACGAGCAGTACTTC
TRBD2	TRBJ2-3	-	TRBV11-3	CASSSELAGIGTQYF	TGTGCCAGCAGCTCCGAACTAGCGGGGATTGGGACGCAGTATTTT